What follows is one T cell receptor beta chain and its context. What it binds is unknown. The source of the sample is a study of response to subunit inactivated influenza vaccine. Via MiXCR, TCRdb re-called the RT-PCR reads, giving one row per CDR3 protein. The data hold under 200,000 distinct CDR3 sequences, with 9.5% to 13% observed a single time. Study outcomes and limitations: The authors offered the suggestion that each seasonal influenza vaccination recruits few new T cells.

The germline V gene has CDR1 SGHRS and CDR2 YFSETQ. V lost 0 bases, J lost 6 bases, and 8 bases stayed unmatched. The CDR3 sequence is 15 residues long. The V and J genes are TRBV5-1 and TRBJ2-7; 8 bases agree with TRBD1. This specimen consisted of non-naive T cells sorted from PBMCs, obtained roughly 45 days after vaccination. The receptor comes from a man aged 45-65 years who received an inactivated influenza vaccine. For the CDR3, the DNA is TGCGCCAGCAGCTTGGTAGGACAGGGCATGAGCGAGCAGTACTTC. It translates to CASSLVGQGMSEQYF.